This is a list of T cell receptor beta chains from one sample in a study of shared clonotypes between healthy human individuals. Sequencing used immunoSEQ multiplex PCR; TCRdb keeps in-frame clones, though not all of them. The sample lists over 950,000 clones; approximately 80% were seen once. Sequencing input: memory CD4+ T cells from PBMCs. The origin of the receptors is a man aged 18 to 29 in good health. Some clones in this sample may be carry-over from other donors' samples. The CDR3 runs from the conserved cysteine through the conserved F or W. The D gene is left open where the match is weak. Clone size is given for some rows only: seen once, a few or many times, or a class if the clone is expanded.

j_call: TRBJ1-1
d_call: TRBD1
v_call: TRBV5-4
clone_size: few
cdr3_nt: TGTGCCAGCAGCTTGAGAGACAGGGGAGGTGAAGCTTTCTTT
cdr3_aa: CASSLRDRGGEAFF

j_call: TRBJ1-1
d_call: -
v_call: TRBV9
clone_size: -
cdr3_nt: TGTGCCAGCAGCCCGCACGTTAATTTCCAGGGGATGAACACTGAAGCTTTCTTT
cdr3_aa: CASSPHVNFQGMNTEAFF

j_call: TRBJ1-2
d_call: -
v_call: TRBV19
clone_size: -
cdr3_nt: TGTGCCAGTAGTCCAGGCGGACAGCCGAACTATGGCTACATCTTC
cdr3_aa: CASSPGGQPNYGYIF

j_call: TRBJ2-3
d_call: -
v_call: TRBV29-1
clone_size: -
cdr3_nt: TGCAGCGTTGCCCCTTCGTCAGATTCAGATACGCAGTATTTT
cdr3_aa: CSVAPSSDSDTQYF

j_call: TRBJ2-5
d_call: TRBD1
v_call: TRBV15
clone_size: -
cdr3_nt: TGTGCCACCAGCAGGGGACAGGGTGGAGAGACCCAGTACTTC
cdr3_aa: CATSRGQGGETQYF

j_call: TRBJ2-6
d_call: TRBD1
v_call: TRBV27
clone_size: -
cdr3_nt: TGTGCCAGCAGTTTCAGGGGGACCTCTGGGGCCAACGTCCTGACTTTC
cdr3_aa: CASSFRGTSGANVLTF

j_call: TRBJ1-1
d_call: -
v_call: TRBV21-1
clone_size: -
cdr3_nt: TGTGCCAGCAGCAAAAGGGCGGACAGGGACCCTGAAGCTTTCTTT
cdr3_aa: CASSKRADRDPEAFF

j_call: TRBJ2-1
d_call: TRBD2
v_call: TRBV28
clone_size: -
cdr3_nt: TGTGCCAGCAGTGTCGCCGGGACTAGGGACTGGGAGCAGTTCTTC
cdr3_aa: CASSVAGTRDWEQFF

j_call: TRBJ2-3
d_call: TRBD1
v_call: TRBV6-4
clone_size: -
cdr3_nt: TGTGCCAGCAGTCCTACAGGGGAAATCACAGATACGCAGTATTTT
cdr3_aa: CASSPTGEITDTQYF

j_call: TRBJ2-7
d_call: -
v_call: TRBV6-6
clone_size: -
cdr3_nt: TGTGCCAGCAGCCCCCCGGTGGGCTACGAGCAGTACTTC
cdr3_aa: CASSPPVGYEQYF

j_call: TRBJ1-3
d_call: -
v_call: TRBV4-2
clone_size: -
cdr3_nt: TGTGCCAGCAGCCACCTGCGGTCTTCTGGAAACACCATATATTTT
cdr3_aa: CASSHLRSSGNTIYF

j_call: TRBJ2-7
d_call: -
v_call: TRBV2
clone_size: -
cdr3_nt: TGTGCCAGCAGAATAGACAGACCCATCTACGAGCAGTACTTC
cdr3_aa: CASRIDRPIYEQYF

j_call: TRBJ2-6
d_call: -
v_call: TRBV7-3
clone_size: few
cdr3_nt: TGTGCCAGCAGCCCGGGGATTTCGGCAAGCTCTGGGGCCAACGTCCTGACTTTC
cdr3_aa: CASSPGISASSGANVLTF

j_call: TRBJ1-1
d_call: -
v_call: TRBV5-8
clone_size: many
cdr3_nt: TGTGCCAGCAGCCCGAGGACAAATTTGATGGGGGCTTTCTTT
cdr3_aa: CASSPRTNLMGAFF

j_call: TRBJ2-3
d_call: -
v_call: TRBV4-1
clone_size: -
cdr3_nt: TGCGCCAGCAGCCCAGGGAACGGGTACACAGATACGCAGTATTTT
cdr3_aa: CASSPGNGYTDTQYF

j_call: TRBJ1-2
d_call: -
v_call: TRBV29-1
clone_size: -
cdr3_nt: TGCAGCGCCCGGGACTTTAACTATGGCTACACCTTC
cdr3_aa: CSARDFNYGYTF

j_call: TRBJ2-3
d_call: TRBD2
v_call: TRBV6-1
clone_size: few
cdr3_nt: TGTGCCAGCAGTGAAGTTGGACTAGCGGGAATGTCAGATACGCAGTATTTT
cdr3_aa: CASSEVGLAGMSDTQYF

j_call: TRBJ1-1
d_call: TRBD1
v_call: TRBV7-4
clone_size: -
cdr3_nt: TGTGCCAGCAGCTACAGGGGGGAGAGGGCTTTCTTT
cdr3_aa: CASSYRGERAFF

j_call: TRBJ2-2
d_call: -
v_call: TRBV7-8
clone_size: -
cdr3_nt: TGTGCCAGCAAACTTAATGTCGGCAGGGCCGGCGGGGAGCTGTTTTTT
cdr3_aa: CASKLNVGRAGGELFF

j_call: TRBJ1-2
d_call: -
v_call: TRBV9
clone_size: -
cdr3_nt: TGTGCCAGCAGCGTAGATTACAGGGTGCATGGCTACACCTTC
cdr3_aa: CASSVDYRVHGYTF

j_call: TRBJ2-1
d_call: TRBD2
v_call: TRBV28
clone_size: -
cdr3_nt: TGTGCCAGCAGTTATAGCAGGCTCGGCGGGAGGTGGTCCAATGAGCAGTTCTTC
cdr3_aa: CASSYSRLGGRWSNEQFF

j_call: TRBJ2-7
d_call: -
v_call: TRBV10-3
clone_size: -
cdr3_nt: TGTGCCATCGCCGAACAGACCTACGAGCAGTACTTC
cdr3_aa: CAIAEQTYEQYF